What follows is one T cell receptor beta chain and its context. This clonotype appeared many times. Its specific antigen is unknown. No clone much larger than this one lies a single base away; base qualities are absent. V is trimmed back by 2 bases and J by 5 bases, and the junction contains 4 bases that no gene match accounts for. Its CDR3 holds 15 amino acids, cysteine through phenylalanine. Kept here is only the CDR3 DNA, which spans 45 bases and is read in frame from base 1. This specimen belongs to a study of T-cell reconstitution after alpha-beta-depleted transplantation in children (dated by TCRdb to about 2016). Describing the broader study: The study quantitatively tracked T-cell immune reconstitution after TCRalphabeta/CD19-depleted allogeneic hematopoietic cell transplantation in children using TCR repertoire profiling.

The library was prepared using PCR. The run used an Illumina HiSeq 2500. Molecular barcoding was employed in the preparation of TCR libraries, with unique molecular identifiers being used to normalize TCRbeta repertoire quantification. Clones were called with MiXCR by TCRdb after fastp trimmed the public reads at Q25, and only in-frame beta chains were retained. Identical CDR3 proteins give one entry, which carries the most common genes and DNA. Recorded for this sample are hundreds of thousands of distinct CDR3 sequences; 10% to 15% of them occurred a single time. Around 4% of the sample is taken by the ten largest.

Sequencing used PBMCs, obtained from the stem cell graft. The sequence was obtained from a human donor who donated a stem cell graft to a child with Fanconi anemia. The rearrangement combines TRBV6-7 with TRBJ2-1, with 9 bases matching TRBD1. TRBV6-7 is flagged as an ORF with uncertain function. The CDR3 amino acid sequence is: CASSYNRGRNNEQFF. In nucleotide form, the sequence is TGTGCCAGCAGTTACAACAGGGGGCGAAACAATGAGCAGTTCTTC.